A single sample gave rise to the 13 T cell receptor beta chains below, sequenced in a study of shared clonotypes between healthy human individuals. Only in-frame clones appear in the TCRdb table, and some are missing; sequencing was by immunoSEQ multiplex PCR. The sample records around 500,000 clones, 81% being singletons. The sample was PBMCs. All receptors come from a middle-aged woman in good health. Some clones in this sample may be carry-over from other donors' samples.

Points on this clone: This probably arose from a read error, given a far larger clone one base away. The chain couples TRBV7-9 to TRBJ2-3; TRBD2 aligns across 10 bases. The CDR3 loop spans 15 amino acids. CDR1 and CDR2 (germline): SEHNR, FQNEAQ (reference sequence). Here the CDR3 reads CVSSPGTSDADTQYF. DNA of the CDR3: TGTGTCAGCAGTCCCGGGACTAGCGATGCAGATACGCAGTATTTT.

This sequence joins TRBV9 and TRBJ2-1, with D uncertain. Germline values: CDR1 SGDLS, CDR2 YYNGEE. The V end was cut by 7 bases, the J end by 0 bases, with 5 bases between. CDR3 size: 12 residues. CDR3 amino acids: CASGSSYNEQFF. DNA for the CDR3: TGTGCCAGCGGAAGCTCCTACAATGAGCAGTTCTTC.

The chain combines TRBV18 with TRBJ2-2, with 8 bases aligning to TRBD1. Germline loops: CDR1 KGHSH, CDR2 LQKENI. Trimming cost V 3 bases and J 0 bases; bases outside gene matches: 9. The CDR3 covers 18 residues. CDR3 bases: TGTGCCAGCTCACCGAGGAGGACAGGGACAGCGAACACCGGGGAGCTGTTTTTT. It translates to CASSPRRTGTANTGELFF.

The rearrangement links TRBV2 to TRBJ1-1, with TRBD1 matching over 9 bases. The V gene end was trimmed by 8 bases and the J gene end by 5 bases; junction bases not matched to a gene: 6. Germline V gene lookup returns CDR1 SNHLY and CDR2 FYNNEI. The CDR3 is 13 residues long. CDR3 sequence: CASADRGRTEAFF. CDR3 in DNA: TGTGCCAGCGCGGACAGGGGACGGACTGAAGCTTTCTTT.

The rearrangement uses TRBV18 and TRBJ1-5, with 9 bases identical to TRBD1. After removal of 0 bases from V and 2 bases from J, the junction contained 5 bases not matched to a gene. CDR3 length: 17 amino acids. Germline assignment: CDR1 KGHSH and CDR2 LQKENI. The CDR3 spells CASSPPGQGWGNQPQHF. DNA for the CDR3: TGTGCCAGCTCACCACCGGGACAGGGCTGGGGCAATCAGCCCCAGCATTTT.

The genes are TRBV7-2 and TRBJ2-7, with D possibly being TRBD1 (6 bases). The V end lost 5 bases, the J end lost 4 bases, and 15 bases lay between the germline ends. Looked up from germline, CDR1 is SGHTA and CDR2 is FQGNSA. There are 14 residues in the CDR3. CDR3 sequence: CASSPYRTAYEQYF. The DNA of the CDR3 is TGTGCCAGCAGCCCATATAGGACAGCGTACGAGCAGTACTTC.

This clone was picked up many times. The sample carries other DNA sequences with the same CDR3. The CDR3 DNA is TGTGCCAGCAGCTTAGTGGGACTTGCCGAGACCCAGTACTTC. It specifies CASSLVGLAETQYF. The chain uses TRBV7-2 and TRBJ2-5; D is possibly TRBD2 (6 bases). The CDR3 has 14 amino acids. Looked up from germline, CDR1 is SGHTA and CDR2 is FQGNSA. Trimming pared 1 base from V and 5 bases from J, leaving 11 bases between.

The rearrangement uses TRBV7-3 and TRBJ2-2; D is perhaps TRBD1 or TRBD2 (5 bases each). Trimming cost V 2 bases and J 5 bases, with 12 bases left between them. Germline CDR1 is SGHTA and CDR2 is FQGTGA. The CDR3 spans 15 residues. This chain's CDR3 is CASSLFGRETGELFF. As DNA, the CDR3 is TGTGCCAGCAGCTTATTTGGCAGGGAGACCGGGGAGCTGTTTTTT.

This rearrangement joins TRBV30 to TRBJ2-7; 12 bases are a match to TRBD2. The V gene's germline CDR1 is GTSNPN and CDR2 SVGIG (reference sequence). Trimming cost V 3 bases and J 7 bases; bases outside gene matches: 4. The CDR3 length is 13 residues. The chain's CDR3 is CAWSPGLAGEQYF. The DNA of the CDR3 is TGTGCCTGGAGCCCCGGACTAGCGGGAGAGCAGTACTTC.

The CDR3: CASSSGTVQNTEAFF. The CDR3 nucleotides read TGTGCCAGCAGCTCAGGGACGGTACAAAACACTGAAGCTTTCTTT. The V and J genes are TRBV7-2 and TRBJ1-1; D perhaps matches TRBD1 (5 bases). Germline assignment: CDR1 SGHTA and CDR2 FQGNSA. The V end lost 4 bases, the J end lost 2 bases, and 14 bases lay between the germline ends. The CDR3 runs 15 residues.

The chain joins TRBV25-1 to TRBJ2-7; D is perhaps TRBD1 (6 bases). Trimming cost V 7 bases and J 3 bases, with 10 bases left between them. CDR3 length: 12 residues. The germline gives CDR1 MGHDK, CDR2 SYGVNS. The DNA for the CDR3 is TGTGCCAGCATGGGGGCCTTCTACGAGCAGTACTTC. Amino acids: CASMGAFYEQYF.

The count of this clone is one. This chain uses TRBV18 with TRBJ2-3; possibly TRBD2 for D (6 bases). The CDR3 covers 12 residues. V gave up 2 bases and J gave up 12 bases, with 12 bases separating them. Germline V gene data show CDR1 as KGHSH and CDR2 as LQKENI. The CDR3: CASSPRDSIQYF. The CDR3 bases are TGTGCCAGCTCACCAAGGGACTCGATACAGTATTTT.

This rearrangement joins TRBV28 to TRBJ1-1; tentatively, D is TRBD1 (5 bases). Trimming cost V 1 base and J 3 bases, with 9 bases left between them. CDR3 size: 14 residues. From germline, CDR1 is MDHEN and CDR2 SYDVKM. For the CDR3, the DNA is TGTGCCAGCAGTTTATCAGGGAAGTACACTGAAGCTTTCTTT. Translated, it gives CASSLSGKYTEAFF.